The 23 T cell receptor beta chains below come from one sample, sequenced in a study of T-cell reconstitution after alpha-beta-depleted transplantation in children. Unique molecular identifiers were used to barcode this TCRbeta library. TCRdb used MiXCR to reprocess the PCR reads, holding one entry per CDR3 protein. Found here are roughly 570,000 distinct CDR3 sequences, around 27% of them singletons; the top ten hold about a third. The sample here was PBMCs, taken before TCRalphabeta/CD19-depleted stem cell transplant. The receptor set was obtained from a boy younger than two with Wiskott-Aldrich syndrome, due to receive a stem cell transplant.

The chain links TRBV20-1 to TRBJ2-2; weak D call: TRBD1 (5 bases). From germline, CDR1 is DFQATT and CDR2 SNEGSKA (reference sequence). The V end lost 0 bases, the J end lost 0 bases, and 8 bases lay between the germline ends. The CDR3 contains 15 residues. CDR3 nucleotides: TGCAGTGCTAGAGAGGGGCCCGCGAACACCGGGGAGCTGTTTTTT. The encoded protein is CSAREGPANTGELFF.

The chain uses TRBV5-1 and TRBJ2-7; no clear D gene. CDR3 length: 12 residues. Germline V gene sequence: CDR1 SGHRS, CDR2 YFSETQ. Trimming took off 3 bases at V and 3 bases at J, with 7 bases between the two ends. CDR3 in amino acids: CASSSQHYEQYF. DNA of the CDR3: TGCGCCAGCAGCTCTCAACACTACGAGCAGTACTTC. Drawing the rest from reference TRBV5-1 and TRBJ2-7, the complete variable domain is KAGVTQTPRYLIKTRGQQVTLSCSPISGHRSVSWYQQTPGQGLQFLFEYFSETQRNKGNFPGRFSGRQFSNSRSEMNVSTLELGDSALYLCASSSQHYEQYFGPGTRLTVT.

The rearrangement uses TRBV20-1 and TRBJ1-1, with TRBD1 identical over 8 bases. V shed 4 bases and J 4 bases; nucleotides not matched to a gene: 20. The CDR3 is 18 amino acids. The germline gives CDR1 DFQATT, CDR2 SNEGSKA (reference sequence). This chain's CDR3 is CSAKARYRGRMFSTEAFF. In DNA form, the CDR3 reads TGCAGTGCTAAGGCCAGATACAGGGGGAGGATGTTTAGCACTGAAGCTTTCTTT.

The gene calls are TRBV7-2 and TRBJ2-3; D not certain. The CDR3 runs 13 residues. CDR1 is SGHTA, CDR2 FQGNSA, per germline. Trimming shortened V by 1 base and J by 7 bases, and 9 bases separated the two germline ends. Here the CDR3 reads CASSLEAENTQYF. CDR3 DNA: TGTGCCAGCAGCTTAGAGGCGGAGAATACGCAGTATTTT.

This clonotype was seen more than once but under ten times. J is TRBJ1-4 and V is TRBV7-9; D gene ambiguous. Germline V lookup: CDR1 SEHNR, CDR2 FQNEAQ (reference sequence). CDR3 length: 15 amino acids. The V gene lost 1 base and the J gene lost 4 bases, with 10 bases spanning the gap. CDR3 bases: TGTGCCAGCAGCTTAGAGGTCAGAAGTAATGAAAAACTGTTTTTT. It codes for CASSLEVRSNEKLFF.

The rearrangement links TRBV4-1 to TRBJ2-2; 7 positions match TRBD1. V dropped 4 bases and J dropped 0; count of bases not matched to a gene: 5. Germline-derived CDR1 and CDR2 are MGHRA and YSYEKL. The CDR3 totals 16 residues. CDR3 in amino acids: CASSPRGQANTGELFF. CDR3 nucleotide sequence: TGCGCCAGCAGCCCGCGAGGACAGGCGAACACCGGGGAGCTGTTTTTT.

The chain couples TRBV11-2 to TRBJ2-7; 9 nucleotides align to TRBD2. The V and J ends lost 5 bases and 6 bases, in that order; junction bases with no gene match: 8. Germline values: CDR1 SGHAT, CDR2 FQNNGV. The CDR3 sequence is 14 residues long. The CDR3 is CASSISGSYSEQYF. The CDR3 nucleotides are TGTGCCAGCAGCATTAGCGGGAGTTATTCCGAGCAGTACTTC.

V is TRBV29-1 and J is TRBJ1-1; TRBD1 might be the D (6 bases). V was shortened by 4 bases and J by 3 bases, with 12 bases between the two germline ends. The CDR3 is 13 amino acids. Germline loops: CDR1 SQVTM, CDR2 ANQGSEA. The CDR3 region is CSVVRRGDTEAFF. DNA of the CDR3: TGCAGCGTTGTCCGCAGGGGAGACACTGAAGCTTTCTTT.

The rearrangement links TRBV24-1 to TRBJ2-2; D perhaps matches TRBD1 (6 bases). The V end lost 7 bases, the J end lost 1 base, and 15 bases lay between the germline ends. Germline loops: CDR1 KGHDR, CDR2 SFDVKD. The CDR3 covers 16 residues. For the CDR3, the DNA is TGTGCCACCAGCAGGACAGTTGCGGGGAACACCGGGGAGCTGTTTTTT. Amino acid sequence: CATSRTVAGNTGELFF.

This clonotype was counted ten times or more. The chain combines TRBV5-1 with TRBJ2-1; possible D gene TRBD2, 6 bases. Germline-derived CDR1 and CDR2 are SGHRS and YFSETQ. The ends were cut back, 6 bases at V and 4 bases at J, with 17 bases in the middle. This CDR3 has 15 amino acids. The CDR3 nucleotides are TGCGCCAGCAAGGAAGGTAGCGGTATTTACAATGAGCAGTTCTTC. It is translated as CASKEGSGIYNEQFF.

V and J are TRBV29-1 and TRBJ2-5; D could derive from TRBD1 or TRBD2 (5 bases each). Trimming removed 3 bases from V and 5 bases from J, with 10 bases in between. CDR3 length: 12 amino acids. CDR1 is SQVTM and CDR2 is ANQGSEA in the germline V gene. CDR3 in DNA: TGCAGCGTTGAGGGGGACCGGGAGACCCAGTACTTC. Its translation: CSVEGDRETQYF.

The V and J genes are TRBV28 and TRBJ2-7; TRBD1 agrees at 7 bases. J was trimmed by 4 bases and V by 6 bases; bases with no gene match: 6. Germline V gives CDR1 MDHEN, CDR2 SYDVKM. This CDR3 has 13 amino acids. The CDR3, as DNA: TGTGCCAGCAGCCACGGGACAGCGTACGAGCAGTACTTC. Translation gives CASSHGTAYEQYF.

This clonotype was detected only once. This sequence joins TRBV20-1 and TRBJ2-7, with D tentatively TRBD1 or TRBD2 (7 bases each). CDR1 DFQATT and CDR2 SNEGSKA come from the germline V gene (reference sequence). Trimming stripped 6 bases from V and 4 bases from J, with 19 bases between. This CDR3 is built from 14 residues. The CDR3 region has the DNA TGCAGTGCCCTACAGGGGAGGGGCGGATACGAGCAGTACTTC. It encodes CSALQGRGGYEQYF.

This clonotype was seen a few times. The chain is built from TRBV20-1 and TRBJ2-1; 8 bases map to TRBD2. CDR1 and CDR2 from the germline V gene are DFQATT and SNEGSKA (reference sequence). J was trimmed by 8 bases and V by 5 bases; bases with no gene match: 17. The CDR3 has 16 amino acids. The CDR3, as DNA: TGCAGTGCTTCTGGCCAAACTAGCGGTAATCACGATGAGCAGTTCTTC. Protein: CSASGQTSGNHDEQFF.

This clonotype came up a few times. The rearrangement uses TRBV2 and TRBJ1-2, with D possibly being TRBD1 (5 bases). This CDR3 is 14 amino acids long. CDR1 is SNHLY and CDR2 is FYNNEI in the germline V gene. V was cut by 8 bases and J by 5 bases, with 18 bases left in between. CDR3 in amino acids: CASLLGRDDYGYTF. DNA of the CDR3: TGTGCCAGCTTGCTTGGCAGGGATGATTATGGCTACACCTTC.

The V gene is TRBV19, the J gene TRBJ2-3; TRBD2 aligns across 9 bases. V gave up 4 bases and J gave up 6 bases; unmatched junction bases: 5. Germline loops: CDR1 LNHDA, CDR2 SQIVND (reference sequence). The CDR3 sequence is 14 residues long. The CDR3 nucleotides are TGTGCCAGTAGTAAGCGGGGGGACGGGGATACGCAGTATTTT. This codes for CASSKRGDGDTQYF.

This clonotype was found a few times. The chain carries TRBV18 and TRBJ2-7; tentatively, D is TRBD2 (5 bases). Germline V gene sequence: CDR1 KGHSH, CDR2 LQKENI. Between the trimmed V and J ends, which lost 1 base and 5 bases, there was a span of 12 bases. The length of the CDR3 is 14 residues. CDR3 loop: CASSPRGMGDEQYF. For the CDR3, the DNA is TGTGCCAGCTCACCACGAGGGATGGGAGACGAGCAGTACTTC. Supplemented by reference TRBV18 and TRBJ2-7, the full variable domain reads NAGVMQNPRHLVRRRGQEARLRCSPMKGHSHVYWYRQLPEEGLKFMVYLQKENIIDESGMPKERFSAEFPKEGPSILRIQQVVRGDSAAYFCASSPRGMGDEQYFGPGTRLTVT.

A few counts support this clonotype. CDR3: CATSREWASDEQFF. CDR3 sequence (DNA): TGTGCCACCAGCAGAGAATGGGCTAGCGATGAGCAGTTCTTC. This chain connects TRBV15 to TRBJ2-1, with D possibly matching TRBD2 (6 bases). V lost 0 bases and J 8 bases, leaving 11 bases between the germline ends. Germline CDR1 reads LNHNV; CDR2 reads YYDKDF (reference sequence). The CDR3 is 14 amino acids.

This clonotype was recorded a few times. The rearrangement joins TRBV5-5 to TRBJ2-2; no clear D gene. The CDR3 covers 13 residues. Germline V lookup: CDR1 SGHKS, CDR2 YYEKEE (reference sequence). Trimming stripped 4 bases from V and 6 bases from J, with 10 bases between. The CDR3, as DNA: TGTGCCAGCAGCCCCCTCGGGTCCGGGGAGCTGTTTTTT. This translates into CASSPLGSGELFF.

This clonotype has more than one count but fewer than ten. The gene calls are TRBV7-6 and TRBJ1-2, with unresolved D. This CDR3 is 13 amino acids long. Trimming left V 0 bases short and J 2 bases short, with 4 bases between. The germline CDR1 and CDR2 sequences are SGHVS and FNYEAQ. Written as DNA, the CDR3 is TGTGCCAGCAGCTTAGCACAAAACTATGGCTACACCTTC. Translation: CASSLAQNYGYTF.

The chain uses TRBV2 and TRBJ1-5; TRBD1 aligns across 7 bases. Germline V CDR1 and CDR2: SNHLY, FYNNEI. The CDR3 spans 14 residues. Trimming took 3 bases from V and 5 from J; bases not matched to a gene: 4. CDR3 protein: CASSEQGGDQPQHF. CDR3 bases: TGTGCCAGCAGTGAGCAGGGGGGAGATCAGCCCCAGCATTTT. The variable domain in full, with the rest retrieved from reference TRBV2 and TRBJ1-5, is EPEVTQTPSHQVTQMGQEVILRCVPISNHLYFYWYRQILGQKVEFLVSFYNNEISEKSEIFDDQFSVERPDGSNFTLKIRSTKLEDSAMYFCASSEQGGDQPQHFGDGTRLSIL.

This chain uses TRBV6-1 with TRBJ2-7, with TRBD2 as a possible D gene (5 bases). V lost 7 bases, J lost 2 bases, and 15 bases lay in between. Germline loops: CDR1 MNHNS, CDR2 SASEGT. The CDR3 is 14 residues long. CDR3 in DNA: TGTGCCAGCACCCCCTTGGAGGTTCCCTACGAGCAGTACTTC. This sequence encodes CASTPLEVPYEQYF.

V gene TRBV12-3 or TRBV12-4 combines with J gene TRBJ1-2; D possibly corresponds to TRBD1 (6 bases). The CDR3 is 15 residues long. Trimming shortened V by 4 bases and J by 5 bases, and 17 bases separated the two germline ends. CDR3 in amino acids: CASSSMGGLGYGYTF. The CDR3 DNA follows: TGTGCCAGCAGTTCCATGGGGGGGCTGGGGTATGGCTACACCTTC.